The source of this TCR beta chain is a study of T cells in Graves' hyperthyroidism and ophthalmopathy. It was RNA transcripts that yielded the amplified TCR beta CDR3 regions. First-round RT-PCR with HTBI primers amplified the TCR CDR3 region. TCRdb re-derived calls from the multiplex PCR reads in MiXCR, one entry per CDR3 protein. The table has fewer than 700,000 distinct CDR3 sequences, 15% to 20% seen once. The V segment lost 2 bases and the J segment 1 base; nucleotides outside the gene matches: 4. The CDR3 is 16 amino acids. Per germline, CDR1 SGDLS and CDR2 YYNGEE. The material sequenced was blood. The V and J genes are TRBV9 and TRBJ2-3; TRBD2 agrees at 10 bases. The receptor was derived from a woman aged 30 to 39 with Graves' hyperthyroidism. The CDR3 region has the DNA TGTGCCAGCAGCGTGGCCAGCGGGAGGGGCACAGATACGCAGTATTTT. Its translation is CASSVASGRGTDTQYF.